These T cell receptor beta chains were read from a single sample in a study of blood T cells in healthy people across ages. One entry per CDR3 protein, called by TCRdb with MiXCR from the 5' RACE reads. The data show 1.5 million or so distinct CDR3 sequences, with roughly 45% seen just once and roughly 8.2% held by the top ten. The source material was blood. These receptors originate from a woman in her late teens or twenties in good health. Each CDR3 is given with its conserved first and last residue.

V | CDR3
TRBV7-2 | CASSPLGEPREQYF
TRBV20-1 | CSARGTGPKKTDTQYF
TRBV9 | CVSSEGLAGGVQETQYF
TRBV6-6 | CASNLQGRNTEAFF
TRBV6-5 | CASSGGLAGGAEQYF
TRBV21-1 | CASSKARGPTRCQPQHF
TRBV6-1 | CASSRDRRSYTDTQYF
TRBV3-1 | CASSQETVGRGYNEQFF
TRBV4-2 | CASSLREQPNNEQFF
TRBV12-3/TRBV12-4 | CASSPAGTVQETQYF
TRBV12-3/TRBV12-4 | CASSLARGEGEKLFF
TRBV12-3/TRBV12-4 | CASILRGIDTRYF
TRBV29-1 | CSLRDSSYNEQYF
TRBV12-5 | CASGPGTGSHEQYF
TRBV20-1 | CSARSLAGGLFHEQFF
TRBV12-3/TRBV12-4 | CASSILQGSGEKLFF
TRBV4-1 | CASSPQTSGGPTDTQYF
TRBV5-1 | CASSPWQGEAEAFF
TRBV6-2/TRBV6-3 | CASSRLITLDEKLFF
TRBV6-2/TRBV6-3 | CATSRGLAGYSEQFF